A single sample is the source of the 27 T cell receptor beta chains below, sequenced in a study of T cell clonality in common variable immunodeficiency. Sequencing was performed with immunoSEQ multiplex PCR; in TCRdb, only in-frame clones are kept and a portion is missing. This sample carries approximately 44,000 clones, none of them present only once. The source material was peripheral blood mononuclear cells. The source of these receptors is a person aged 18 to 75 in good health.

This clone was found many times. With the read ending 3 residues before the CDR3 end, the germline J gene is used to fill in that end. V and J are TRBV5-1 and TRBJ1-1; TRBD1 aligns across 7 bases. This CDR3 comprises 12 residues. Losses at the gene ends were 3 bases for V and 6 bases for J; bases not matched to a gene: 2. CDR1 SGHRS and CDR2 YFSETQ come from the germline V gene. CDR3 DNA, as far as it was read: TGCGCCAGCAGCTACAGGGGTTCTGAA. Amino acid sequence: CASSYRGSE. The CDR3 reads in full as CASSYRGSEAFF.

The sample holds many counts of this clone. Read sequence stops 3 residues before the CDR3 end, and the germline J gene provides the missing end. The genes are TRBV19 and TRBJ2-1, with TRBD2 matching 11 bases. From germline, CDR1 is LNHDA and CDR2 SQIVND (reference sequence). Trimming took 5 bases from V and 3 from J; bases not matched to a gene: 6. This CDR3 has 16 residues. CDR3 DNA (partial): TGTGCCAGTAGTCCACTAGCGGGGGCGAACTACAATGAG. This sequence encodes CASSPLAGANYNE. The full CDR3 reads CASSPLAGANYNEQFF.

This clone was seen at least ten times. The read halts 3 residues ahead of the CDR3 end, with the missing end drawn from the germline J gene. The J gene is TRBJ1-1, the V gene TRBV29-1; tentatively, D is TRBD1 (6 bases). Trimming cost V 6 bases and J 4 bases, with 15 bases left between them. The CDR3 is made up of 13 amino acids. Germline V CDR1 and CDR2: SQVTM, ANQGSEA. CDR3 protein: CSVAGGRGTEAFF. CDR3 DNA, as far as it was read: TGCAGCGTGGCCGGGGGGCGAGGCACTGAA.

This clone has ten or more counts. The read is 3 residues too short to cover the CDR3 end, so that end is filled in from the germline J gene. J is TRBJ1-4 and V is TRBV7-9; 7 nucleotides line up with TRBD1. From germline, CDR1 is SEHNR and CDR2 FQNEAQ (reference sequence). This CDR3 is 14 amino acids long. Trimming took 5 bases from V and 5 from J; bases not matched to a gene: 5. The sequenced part of the CDR3 DNA is TGTGCCAGCAGCCTGCGGGACAGCAATGAAAAA. This encodes CASSLRDSNEK. The full CDR3 reads CASSLRDSNEKLFF.

The table lists this clone with many counts. Coverage ceases 3 residues before the CDR3 finishes, and the germline J gene fills in the end. The chain carries TRBV30 and TRBJ1-1; 8 positions match TRBD1. The CDR3 totals 12 residues. The J segment lost 5 bases and the V segment lost 5 bases, leaving 4 bases of the junction unmatched. CDR1 GTSNPN and CDR2 SVGIG come from the germline V gene (reference sequence). The CDR3 loop reads CAWGQGRTEAFF. The part of the CDR3 DNA that was read is TGTGCCTGGGGACAGGGACGGACTGAA.

This clone was counted at least ten times. Read sequence stops 3 residues before the CDR3 end, and the germline J gene provides the missing end. The chain uses TRBV13 and TRBJ2-7, with a tentative D call TRBD2 (6 bases). Trimming cost V 2 bases and J 3 bases, with 11 bases left between them. The CDR3 covers 14 residues. CDR1 and CDR2 from the germline V gene are PRHDT and FYEKMQ (reference sequence). The CDR3 protein is CASSLRGALYEQYF. CDR3 bases read: TGTGCCAGCAGCTTACGCGGGGCTCTCTACGAG. The entire variable domain, with the rest obtained from reference TRBV13 and TRBJ2-7, is as follows: AAGVIQSPRHLIKEKRETATLKCYPIPRHDTVYWYQQGPGQDPQFLISFYEKMQSDKGSIPDRFSAQQFSDYHSELNMSSLELGDSALYFCASSLRGALYEQYFGPGTRLTVT.

This clone was recorded many times. The sequenced fragment ends 3 residues before the CDR3 boundary, so the rest is inferred from the germline J gene. The chain is built from TRBV20-1 and TRBJ2-7; maybe TRBD2 (6 bases). Germline V CDR1 and CDR2: DFQATT, SNEGSKA (reference sequence). The CDR3 has 15 amino acids. The ends were cut back, 6 bases at V and 0 bases at J, with 18 bases in the middle. The sequenced CDR3 bases are TGCAGTGCCGCGGGGCAGCGGGCCTTCTCCTACGAG. This sequence encodes CSAAGQRAFSYE. The full CDR3 sequence reads CSAAGQRAFSYEQYF.

This clone was seen at least ten times. The read terminates 3 residues ahead of where the CDR3 ends, so the germline J gene completes it. V gene TRBV5-4 combines with J gene TRBJ2-1; 7 bases are a match to TRBD1. V shed 2 bases and J 5 bases; nucleotides not matched to a gene: 4. In germline, CDR1 is SGHNT, CDR2 YYREEE (reference sequence). CDR3 size: 14 residues. This CDR3 is CASSLRTGNNEQFF. CDR3 DNA, as far as it was read: TGTGCCAGCAGCTTAAGGACAGGAAACAATGAG. Supplemented by reference TRBV5-4 and TRBJ2-1, the full variable domain reads ETGVTQSPTHLIKTRGQQVTLRCSSQSGHNTVSWYQQALGQGPQFIFQYYREEENGRGNFPPRFSGLQFPNYSSELNVNALELDDSALYLCASSLRTGNNEQFFGPGTRLTVL.

Many counts were recorded for this clone. The CDR3: CATASGGSSYNEQFF. The CDR3 bases that were read are TGTGCCACCGCTAGCGGGGGGAGCTCCTACAATGAG. The genes are TRBV6-2 or TRBV6-3 and TRBJ2-1; 11 bases align to TRBD2. Read sequence stops 3 residues before the CDR3 end, and the germline J gene provides the missing end. The V segment lost 10 bases and the J segment 0 bases; nucleotides outside the gene matches: 5. The CDR3 spans 15 residues. Per the germline V gene, CDR1 is MNHEY and CDR2 is SVGEGT.

This clone was detected ten times or more. Coverage ceases 3 residues before the CDR3 finishes, and the germline J gene fills in the end. This chain joins TRBV19 and TRBJ2-5; TRBD1 aligns across 9 bases. J was trimmed by 6 bases and V by 7 bases; bases with no gene match: 12. The V gene's germline CDR1 is LNHDA and CDR2 SQIVND (reference sequence). This CDR3 region has 15 residues. This chain's CDR3 is CASTVGQGSAQTQYF. CDR3 DNA, as far as it was read: TGTGCCAGTACGGTGGGACAGGGCTCGGCACAGACC.

This clone was seen ten or more times. The read falls 3 residues short of the CDR3 end, and the missing part is taken from the germline J gene. This rearrangement joins TRBV2 to TRBJ1-1; TRBD1 is a possible D gene (5 bases). The CDR3 sequence is 13 residues long. Germline assignment: CDR1 SNHLY and CDR2 FYNNEI. V shed 2 bases and J shed 2 bases, with 6 bases lying between them. Incomplete CDR3 DNA: TGTGCCAGCAGTGAACAGGGAAACACTGAA. Translation gives CASSEQGNTE. The entire CDR3 reads CASSEQGNTEAFF.

This clone occurred many times. The read stops 3 residues short of the end of the CDR3; the missing end is completed from the germline J gene. V is TRBV20-1 and J is TRBJ2-5; 12 bases align to TRBD2. J gave up 5 bases and V 3 bases, and 10 bases lay outside the gene matches. Germline loops: CDR1 DFQATT, CDR2 SNEGSKA (reference sequence). This CDR3 spans 16 amino acids. The CDR3: CSARTSGRRRPETQYF. The sequenced part of the CDR3 DNA is TGCAGTGCTAGGACTAGCGGGAGACGTAGGCCTGAGACC.

In its sample, this clone was seen many times. The read comes to an end 3 residues before the CDR3 does, leaving the germline J gene to fill in the end. This sequence joins TRBV7-2 and TRBJ1-1; tentative D call: TRBD1 (6 bases). The CDR3 runs 15 residues. Trimming removed 2 bases from V and 3 bases from J, with 13 bases in between. The germline CDR1 and CDR2 sequences are SGHTA and FQGNSA. The sequenced CDR3 bases are TGTGCCAGCAGCTTACAGGGGCCCGCGGACACTGAA. Protein product: CASSLQGPADTE. The full CDR3 sequence reads CASSLQGPADTEAFF.

This clone was seen ten or more times. Read coverage stops 3 residues before the CDR3 terminus; the germline J gene supplies the remainder. The chain carries TRBV29-1 and TRBJ2-5, with TRBD2 matching over 7 bases. CDR1 and CDR2 (germline): SQVTM, ANQGSEA. V was pared by 2 bases and J by 3 bases, with 12 bases of the junction left unmatched. CDR3 length equals 16 residues. CDR3 DNA (partial): TGCAGCGTTGAATCTTTGGCTAGCGGTCCAAAAGAGACC. It is translated as CSVESLASGPKET. The entire CDR3 reads CSVESLASGPKETQYF. The whole variable domain, filled in from reference TRBV29-1 and TRBJ2-5, reads SAVISQKPSRDICQRGTSLTIQCQVDSQVTMMFWYRQQPGQSLTLIATANQGSEATYESGFVIDKFPISRPNLTFSTLTVSNMSPEDSSIYLCSVESLASGPKETQYFGPGTRLLVL.

Of note for this clone: The read ends 3 residues before the CDR3 terminus; that terminus is restored from the germline J gene. The chain links TRBV19 to TRBJ1-6, with D unclear. There are 15 residues in the CDR3. V lost 2 bases, J lost 5 bases, and 10 bases lay in between. Germline V gives CDR1 LNHDA, CDR2 SQIVND (reference sequence). The CDR3 protein is CASSISLTNNSPLHF. CDR3 bases read: TGTGCCAGTAGTATAAGTTTAACAAATAATTCACCC.

This clone has a count of ten or more. The read falls 3 residues short of the CDR3 end, and the missing part is taken from the germline J gene. The gene calls are TRBV4-2 and TRBJ1-6, with D possibly TRBD1 on 5 matching bases. The ends were cut back, 5 bases at V and 12 bases at J, with 8 bases in the middle. CDR3 length: 11 residues. Germline CDR1 LGHNA, CDR2 YNFKEQ. The CDR3 DNA, read in part, is TGTGCCAGCAGCGAAACAGGACCC. Translating it yields CASSETGP. The CDR3 in full is CASSETGPLHF.

This clone came up many times. The read ends 3 residues shy of where the CDR3 ends; the end is completed using the germline J gene. The gene calls are TRBV5-8 and TRBJ1-4; tentatively, D is TRBD1 (5 bases). Germline values: CDR1 SGHTS, CDR2 YDEGEE. V was pared by 5 bases and J by 7 bases, with 15 bases between. The CDR3 is made up of 14 amino acids. The CDR3 sequence is CASSSAKRGEKLFF. The covered CDR3 bases are TGTGCCAGCAGTTCAGCAAAAAGGGGTGAAAAA.

This clone was counted ten times or more. The read falls 3 residues short of the CDR3 end, and the missing part is taken from the germline J gene. The rearrangement links TRBV15 to TRBJ1-1; D not certain. Per the germline V gene, CDR1 is LNHNV and CDR2 is YYDKDF (reference sequence). The CDR3 is made up of 11 amino acids. CDR3 DNA (partial): TGTGGTTGCCGGGGGAACACTGAA. Its protein is CGCRGNTE. The whole CDR3 protein is CGCRGNTEAFF.

This clone was detected many times. The sequenced fragment ends 3 residues before the CDR3 boundary, so the rest is inferred from the germline J gene. The chain couples TRBV6-2 or TRBV6-3 to TRBJ2-3, with 9 positions matching TRBD2. CDR1 is MNHEY, CDR2 SVGEGT, per germline. J gave up 4 bases and V 0 bases, and 2 bases lay outside the gene matches. The CDR3 runs 15 residues. CDR3 sequence reads: CASSYSGGGADTQYF. The sequenced CDR3 bases are TGTGCCAGCAGTTACTCTGGCGGGGGGGCAGATACG.

There are many counts of this clone. The sequence runs out 3 residues before the end of the CDR3; the remainder is reconstructed from the germline J gene. V usage is TRBV2 and J usage is TRBJ2-3; 7 positions agree with TRBD1. J was trimmed by 0 bases and V by 2 bases; bases with no gene match: 5. The length of the CDR3 is 16 residues. In germline, CDR1 is SNHLY, CDR2 FYNNEI. The sequenced CDR3 bases are TGTGCCAGCAGTGAAAGGGGGCAGGGGAGCACAGATACG. Residues: CASSERGQGSTDT. The complete CDR3 reads CASSERGQGSTDTQYF.

This clone has a count of ten or more. The sequence runs out 3 residues before the end of the CDR3; the remainder is reconstructed from the germline J gene. V and J are TRBV2 and TRBJ1-3; 7 nucleotides line up with TRBD1. J gave up 4 bases and V 6 bases, and 6 bases lay outside the gene matches. CDR3 length: 14 amino acids. CDR1 SNHLY and CDR2 FYNNEI come from the germline V gene. CDR3: CASRRQGSGNTIYF. CDR3 DNA (partial): TGTGCCAGCAGGCGACAGGGTTCAGGAAACACC.

This clone was observed at least ten times. Coverage ceases 3 residues before the CDR3 finishes, and the germline J gene fills in the end. J is TRBJ1-2 and V is TRBV7-6; D might be TRBD1 (6 bases). This CDR3 has 13 residues. V dropped 4 bases and J dropped 7 bases, with 13 bases sitting between them. The germline CDR1 and CDR2 sequences are SGHVS and FNYEAQ. The CDR3 spells CASSSYTGPGYTF. Partial CDR3 DNA: TGTGCCAGCAGCTCATATACAGGGCCTGGC.

This clone was recorded many times. From the germline J gene comes the end of the CDR3, since the read stops 3 residues before it. The chain combines TRBV5-1 with TRBJ1-1; 7 bases are shared with TRBD1. Germline-derived CDR1 and CDR2 are SGHRS and YFSETQ. Trimming removed 4 bases from V and 6 bases from J; junction bases left unmatched: 9. The CDR3 extends over 14 amino acids. Here the CDR3 reads CASSIGTEVPEAFF. The part of the CDR3 DNA that was read is TGCGCCAGCAGCATAGGGACAGAGGTACCTGAA.

This clone was detected ten times or more. From the germline J gene comes the end of the CDR3, since the read stops 3 residues before it. V usage is TRBV5-1 and J usage is TRBJ2-2; 10 nucleotides agree with TRBD1. Germline CDR1 SGHRS, CDR2 YFSETQ. There are 17 residues in the CDR3. The trim removed 4 bases at V and 8 bases at J, leaving 14 bases unmatched. The CDR3 reads CASSTTTRDRGGGELFF. The covered CDR3 bases are TGCGCCAGCAGCACTACCACTCGGGACAGGGGAGGAGGGGAG.

This clone came up many times. The DNA ends 3 residues before the CDR3 does, and the rest of the CDR3 is filled in from the germline J gene. The chain is built from TRBV7-9 and TRBJ1-5; D possibly corresponds to TRBD1 (5 bases). V was trimmed by 4 bases and J by 4 bases, leaving 8 bases between them. CDR3 size: 13 residues. Per the germline V gene, CDR1 is SEHNR and CDR2 is FQNEAQ (reference sequence). The CDR3: CASSSRQNQPQHF. CDR3 bases read: TGTGCCAGCAGCTCGCGACAGAATCAGCCC.

At least ten counts were recorded for this clone. The read is 3 residues too short to cover the CDR3 end, so that end is filled in from the germline J gene. The genes are TRBV20-1 and TRBJ1-2, with D possibly matching TRBD1 (5 bases). The CDR3 sequence is 16 residues long. Germline assignment: CDR1 DFQATT and CDR2 SNEGSKA (reference sequence). V lost 3 bases, J lost 4 bases, and 21 bases lay in between. This CDR3 is CSARLHMDTQPYGYTF. The part of the CDR3 DNA that was read is TGCAGTGCTAGGCTTCACATGGACACGCAACCCTATGGC.

This clone has at least ten counts. The observed sequence ends 3 residues before the CDR3 terminus, with the missing tail filled in from the germline J gene. The rearrangement joins TRBV20-1 to TRBJ2-6; 10 bases are shared with TRBD1. V lost 3 bases, J lost 0 bases, and 5 bases stayed unmatched. This CDR3 contains 17 residues. Germline CDR1 is DFQATT and CDR2 is SNEGSKA (reference sequence). The covered CDR3 bases are TGCAGTGCTAGTATGTGGACAGGGGGCTCTGGGGCCAACGTC. It translates to CSASMWTGGSGANV. The CDR3 in full is CSASMWTGGSGANVLTF.